This T cell receptor beta chain is from a study of early T cells in non-severe SARS-CoV-2 infection. Study-level findings and limits: Matching results from VDJdb favored anti-spike CD8 responses, leaving private and CD4 specificities undetected.

In the library, individual cDNA molecules carried attached unique molecular identifiers. In TCRdb, the 5' RACE reads were re-called with MiXCR into one record per CDR3 protein. The sample includes tens of thousands of distinct CDR3 sequences, approximately 5.8% of them seen just once. There are many counts of this clonotype. Its antigen is unidentified. Trimming took off 5 bases at V and 6 bases at J, with 14 bases between the two ends. Germline V CDR1 and CDR2: DFQATT, SNEGSKA (reference sequence). CDR3 length: 13 residues. This chain links TRBV20-1 with TRBJ2-1; weak D call: TRBD1 (5 bases). This clonotype originated in an adult who was a healthcare worker with PCR-confirmed SARS-CoV-2 infection or an uninfected control (not recorded which). The specimen sequenced was whole blood. As DNA, the CDR3 is TGCAGTGCTCTCCCCGGACACACCAATGAGCAGTTCTTC. This encodes CSALPGHTNEQFF.